This TCR beta chain stems from a study of neurological immune-mediated disorders. This clonotype is deemed medium-sized. The germline gives CDR1 DFQATT, CDR2 SNEGSKA (reference sequence). Trimming pared 4 bases from V and 0 bases from J, leaving 7 bases between. The length of the CDR3 is 13 residues. TCRdb re-called the 5' RACE reads through MiXCR, storing one row per CDR3 protein. Counted here are more than 15,000 distinct CDR3 sequences, 14% to 15% occurring once; the ten biggest clones make up roughly 15%. The receptor comes from a man in his 60s with HTLV-1-associated myelopathy (HAM/TSP). The gene calls are TRBV20-1 and TRBJ1-3; no reliable D call. Sequencing used PBMCs. This CDR3 is CSAMDRSGNTIYF. DNA for the CDR3: TGCAGTGCTATGGACCGCTCTGGAAACACCATATATTTT.